This T cell receptor (beta chain) was identified during a study of T cells in Graves' hyperthyroidism and ophthalmopathy. This clonotype occurred a few times. Template material for amplifying TCR beta CDR3 regions consisted of RNA transcripts. An initial round of RT-PCR targeting the TCR CDR3 relied on the HTBI primer set. From the multiplex PCR reads, TCRdb called clonotypes with MiXCR, one entry per CDR3 protein. The table includes 500,000 to 600,000 distinct CDR3 sequences, about a sixth detected once. The hyperthyroidism patients had all been newly diagnosed, and their disease duration was under 2 months. Their ages ranged from 18 to 65 years. V lost 0 bases to trimming and J lost 6 bases, with 15 bases between them. This CDR3 comprises 15 residues. The germline gives CDR1 SGHNT, CDR2 YENEEA.

The rearrangement links TRBV11-3 to TRBJ2-7; unclear D gene. The sample consisted of blood. The sequence was obtained from a woman aged 18-29 years with Graves' hyperthyroidism. CDR3 region: CASSLDGDIGLEQYF. The CDR3 nucleotides read TGTGCCAGCAGCTTAGATGGGGATATCGGGCTCGAGCAGTACTTC.